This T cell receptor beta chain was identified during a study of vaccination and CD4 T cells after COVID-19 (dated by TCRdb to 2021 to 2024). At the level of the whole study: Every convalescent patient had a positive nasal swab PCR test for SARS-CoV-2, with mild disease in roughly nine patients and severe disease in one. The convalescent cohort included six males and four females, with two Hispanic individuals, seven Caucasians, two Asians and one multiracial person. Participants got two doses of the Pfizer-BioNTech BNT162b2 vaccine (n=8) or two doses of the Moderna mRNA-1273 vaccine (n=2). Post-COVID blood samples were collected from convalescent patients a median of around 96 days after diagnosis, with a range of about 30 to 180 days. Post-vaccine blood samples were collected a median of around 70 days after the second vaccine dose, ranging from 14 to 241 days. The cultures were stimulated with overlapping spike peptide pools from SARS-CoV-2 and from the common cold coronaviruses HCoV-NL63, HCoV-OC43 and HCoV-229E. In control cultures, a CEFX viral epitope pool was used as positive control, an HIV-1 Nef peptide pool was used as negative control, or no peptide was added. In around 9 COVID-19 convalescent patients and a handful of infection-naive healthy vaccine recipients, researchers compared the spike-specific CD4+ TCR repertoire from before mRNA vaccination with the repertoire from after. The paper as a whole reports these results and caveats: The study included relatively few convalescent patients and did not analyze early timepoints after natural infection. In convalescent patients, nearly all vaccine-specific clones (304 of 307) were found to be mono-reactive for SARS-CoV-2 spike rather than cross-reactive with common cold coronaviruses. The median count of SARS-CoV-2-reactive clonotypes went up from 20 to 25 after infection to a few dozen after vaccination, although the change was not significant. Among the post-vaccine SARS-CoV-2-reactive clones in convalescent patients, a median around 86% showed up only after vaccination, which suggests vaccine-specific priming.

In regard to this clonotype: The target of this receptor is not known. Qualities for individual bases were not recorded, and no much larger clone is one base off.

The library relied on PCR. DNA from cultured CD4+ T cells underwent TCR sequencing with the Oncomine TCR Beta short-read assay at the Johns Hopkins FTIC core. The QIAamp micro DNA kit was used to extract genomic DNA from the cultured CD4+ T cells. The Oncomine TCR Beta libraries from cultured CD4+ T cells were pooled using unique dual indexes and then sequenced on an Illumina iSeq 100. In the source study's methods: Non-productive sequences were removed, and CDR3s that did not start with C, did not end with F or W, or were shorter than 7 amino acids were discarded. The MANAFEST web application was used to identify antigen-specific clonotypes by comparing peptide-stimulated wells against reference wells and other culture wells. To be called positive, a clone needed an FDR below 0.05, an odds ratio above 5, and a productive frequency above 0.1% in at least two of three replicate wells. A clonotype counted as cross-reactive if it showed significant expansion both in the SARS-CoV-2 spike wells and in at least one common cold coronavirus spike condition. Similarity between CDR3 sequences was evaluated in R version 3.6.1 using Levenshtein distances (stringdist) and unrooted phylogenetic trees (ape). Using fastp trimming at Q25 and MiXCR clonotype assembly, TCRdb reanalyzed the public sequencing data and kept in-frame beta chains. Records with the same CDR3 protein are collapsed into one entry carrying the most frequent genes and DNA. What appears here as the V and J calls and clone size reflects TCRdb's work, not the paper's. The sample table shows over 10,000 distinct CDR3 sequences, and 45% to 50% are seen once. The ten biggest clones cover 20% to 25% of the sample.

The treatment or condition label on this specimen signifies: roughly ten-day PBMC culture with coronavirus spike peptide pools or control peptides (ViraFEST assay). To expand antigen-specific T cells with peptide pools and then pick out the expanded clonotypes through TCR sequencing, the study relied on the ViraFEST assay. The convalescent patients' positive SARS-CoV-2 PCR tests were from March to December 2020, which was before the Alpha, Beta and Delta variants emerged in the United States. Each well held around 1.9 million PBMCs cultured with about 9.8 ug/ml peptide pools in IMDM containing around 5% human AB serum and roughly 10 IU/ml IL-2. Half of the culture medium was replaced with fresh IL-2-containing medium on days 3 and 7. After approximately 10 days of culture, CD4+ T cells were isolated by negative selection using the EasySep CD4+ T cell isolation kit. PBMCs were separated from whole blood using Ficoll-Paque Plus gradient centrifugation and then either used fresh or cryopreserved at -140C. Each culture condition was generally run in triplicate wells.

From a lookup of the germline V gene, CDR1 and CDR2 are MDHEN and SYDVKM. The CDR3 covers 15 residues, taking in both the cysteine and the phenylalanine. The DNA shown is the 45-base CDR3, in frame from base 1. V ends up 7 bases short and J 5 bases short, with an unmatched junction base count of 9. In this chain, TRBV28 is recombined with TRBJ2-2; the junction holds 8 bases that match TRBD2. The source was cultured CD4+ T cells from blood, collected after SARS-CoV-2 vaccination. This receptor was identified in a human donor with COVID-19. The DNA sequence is TGTGCCAGCACCGACCGACTAGCGACTACCGGGGAGCTGTTTTTT. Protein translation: CASTDRLATTGELFF.